The text below deals with one TCR beta chain. What it recognizes is unknown. These data belong to a study of a mutant IDH1 vaccine in newly diagnosed glioma. Turning to the study itself: Patients began vaccination 4-6 weeks after radiotherapy alone, or with temozolomide cycles. Patients had received radiotherapy, temozolomide, or both previously, most receiving both. Of the patients given treatment, roughly 62% were male and 37.5% were female, and a mean age of around 44 years was recorded.

Only in-frame clones appear in the TCRdb table, and some are missing; sequencing was by immunoSEQ multiplex PCR. The sample lists roughly 50,000 clones, 78% occurring once. The time point here: week 5, during vaccination. Every vaccine dose comprised 300 ug of mutant IDH1 20-mer peptide plus topical imiquimod. In every donor, the tumor was a new WHO grade 3 or 4 IDH1-mutant, ATRX-lost astrocytoma. The specimen comprised PBMCs, sampled from a glioma patient whose treatment included an IDH1 peptide vaccine. The sequence was collected from a woman between 35 and 50 years old with glioma.

CDR3 DNA sequence: TGCAGTGCTAGGTCCCACTACGAGCAGTACTTC. As protein: CSARSHYEQYF. The gene calls are TRBV20-1 and TRBJ2-7; no reliable D call. The germline gives CDR1 DFQATT, CDR2 SNEGSKA (reference sequence). Trimming pared 3 bases from V and 3 bases from J, leaving 6 bases between. The CDR3 spans 11 residues.